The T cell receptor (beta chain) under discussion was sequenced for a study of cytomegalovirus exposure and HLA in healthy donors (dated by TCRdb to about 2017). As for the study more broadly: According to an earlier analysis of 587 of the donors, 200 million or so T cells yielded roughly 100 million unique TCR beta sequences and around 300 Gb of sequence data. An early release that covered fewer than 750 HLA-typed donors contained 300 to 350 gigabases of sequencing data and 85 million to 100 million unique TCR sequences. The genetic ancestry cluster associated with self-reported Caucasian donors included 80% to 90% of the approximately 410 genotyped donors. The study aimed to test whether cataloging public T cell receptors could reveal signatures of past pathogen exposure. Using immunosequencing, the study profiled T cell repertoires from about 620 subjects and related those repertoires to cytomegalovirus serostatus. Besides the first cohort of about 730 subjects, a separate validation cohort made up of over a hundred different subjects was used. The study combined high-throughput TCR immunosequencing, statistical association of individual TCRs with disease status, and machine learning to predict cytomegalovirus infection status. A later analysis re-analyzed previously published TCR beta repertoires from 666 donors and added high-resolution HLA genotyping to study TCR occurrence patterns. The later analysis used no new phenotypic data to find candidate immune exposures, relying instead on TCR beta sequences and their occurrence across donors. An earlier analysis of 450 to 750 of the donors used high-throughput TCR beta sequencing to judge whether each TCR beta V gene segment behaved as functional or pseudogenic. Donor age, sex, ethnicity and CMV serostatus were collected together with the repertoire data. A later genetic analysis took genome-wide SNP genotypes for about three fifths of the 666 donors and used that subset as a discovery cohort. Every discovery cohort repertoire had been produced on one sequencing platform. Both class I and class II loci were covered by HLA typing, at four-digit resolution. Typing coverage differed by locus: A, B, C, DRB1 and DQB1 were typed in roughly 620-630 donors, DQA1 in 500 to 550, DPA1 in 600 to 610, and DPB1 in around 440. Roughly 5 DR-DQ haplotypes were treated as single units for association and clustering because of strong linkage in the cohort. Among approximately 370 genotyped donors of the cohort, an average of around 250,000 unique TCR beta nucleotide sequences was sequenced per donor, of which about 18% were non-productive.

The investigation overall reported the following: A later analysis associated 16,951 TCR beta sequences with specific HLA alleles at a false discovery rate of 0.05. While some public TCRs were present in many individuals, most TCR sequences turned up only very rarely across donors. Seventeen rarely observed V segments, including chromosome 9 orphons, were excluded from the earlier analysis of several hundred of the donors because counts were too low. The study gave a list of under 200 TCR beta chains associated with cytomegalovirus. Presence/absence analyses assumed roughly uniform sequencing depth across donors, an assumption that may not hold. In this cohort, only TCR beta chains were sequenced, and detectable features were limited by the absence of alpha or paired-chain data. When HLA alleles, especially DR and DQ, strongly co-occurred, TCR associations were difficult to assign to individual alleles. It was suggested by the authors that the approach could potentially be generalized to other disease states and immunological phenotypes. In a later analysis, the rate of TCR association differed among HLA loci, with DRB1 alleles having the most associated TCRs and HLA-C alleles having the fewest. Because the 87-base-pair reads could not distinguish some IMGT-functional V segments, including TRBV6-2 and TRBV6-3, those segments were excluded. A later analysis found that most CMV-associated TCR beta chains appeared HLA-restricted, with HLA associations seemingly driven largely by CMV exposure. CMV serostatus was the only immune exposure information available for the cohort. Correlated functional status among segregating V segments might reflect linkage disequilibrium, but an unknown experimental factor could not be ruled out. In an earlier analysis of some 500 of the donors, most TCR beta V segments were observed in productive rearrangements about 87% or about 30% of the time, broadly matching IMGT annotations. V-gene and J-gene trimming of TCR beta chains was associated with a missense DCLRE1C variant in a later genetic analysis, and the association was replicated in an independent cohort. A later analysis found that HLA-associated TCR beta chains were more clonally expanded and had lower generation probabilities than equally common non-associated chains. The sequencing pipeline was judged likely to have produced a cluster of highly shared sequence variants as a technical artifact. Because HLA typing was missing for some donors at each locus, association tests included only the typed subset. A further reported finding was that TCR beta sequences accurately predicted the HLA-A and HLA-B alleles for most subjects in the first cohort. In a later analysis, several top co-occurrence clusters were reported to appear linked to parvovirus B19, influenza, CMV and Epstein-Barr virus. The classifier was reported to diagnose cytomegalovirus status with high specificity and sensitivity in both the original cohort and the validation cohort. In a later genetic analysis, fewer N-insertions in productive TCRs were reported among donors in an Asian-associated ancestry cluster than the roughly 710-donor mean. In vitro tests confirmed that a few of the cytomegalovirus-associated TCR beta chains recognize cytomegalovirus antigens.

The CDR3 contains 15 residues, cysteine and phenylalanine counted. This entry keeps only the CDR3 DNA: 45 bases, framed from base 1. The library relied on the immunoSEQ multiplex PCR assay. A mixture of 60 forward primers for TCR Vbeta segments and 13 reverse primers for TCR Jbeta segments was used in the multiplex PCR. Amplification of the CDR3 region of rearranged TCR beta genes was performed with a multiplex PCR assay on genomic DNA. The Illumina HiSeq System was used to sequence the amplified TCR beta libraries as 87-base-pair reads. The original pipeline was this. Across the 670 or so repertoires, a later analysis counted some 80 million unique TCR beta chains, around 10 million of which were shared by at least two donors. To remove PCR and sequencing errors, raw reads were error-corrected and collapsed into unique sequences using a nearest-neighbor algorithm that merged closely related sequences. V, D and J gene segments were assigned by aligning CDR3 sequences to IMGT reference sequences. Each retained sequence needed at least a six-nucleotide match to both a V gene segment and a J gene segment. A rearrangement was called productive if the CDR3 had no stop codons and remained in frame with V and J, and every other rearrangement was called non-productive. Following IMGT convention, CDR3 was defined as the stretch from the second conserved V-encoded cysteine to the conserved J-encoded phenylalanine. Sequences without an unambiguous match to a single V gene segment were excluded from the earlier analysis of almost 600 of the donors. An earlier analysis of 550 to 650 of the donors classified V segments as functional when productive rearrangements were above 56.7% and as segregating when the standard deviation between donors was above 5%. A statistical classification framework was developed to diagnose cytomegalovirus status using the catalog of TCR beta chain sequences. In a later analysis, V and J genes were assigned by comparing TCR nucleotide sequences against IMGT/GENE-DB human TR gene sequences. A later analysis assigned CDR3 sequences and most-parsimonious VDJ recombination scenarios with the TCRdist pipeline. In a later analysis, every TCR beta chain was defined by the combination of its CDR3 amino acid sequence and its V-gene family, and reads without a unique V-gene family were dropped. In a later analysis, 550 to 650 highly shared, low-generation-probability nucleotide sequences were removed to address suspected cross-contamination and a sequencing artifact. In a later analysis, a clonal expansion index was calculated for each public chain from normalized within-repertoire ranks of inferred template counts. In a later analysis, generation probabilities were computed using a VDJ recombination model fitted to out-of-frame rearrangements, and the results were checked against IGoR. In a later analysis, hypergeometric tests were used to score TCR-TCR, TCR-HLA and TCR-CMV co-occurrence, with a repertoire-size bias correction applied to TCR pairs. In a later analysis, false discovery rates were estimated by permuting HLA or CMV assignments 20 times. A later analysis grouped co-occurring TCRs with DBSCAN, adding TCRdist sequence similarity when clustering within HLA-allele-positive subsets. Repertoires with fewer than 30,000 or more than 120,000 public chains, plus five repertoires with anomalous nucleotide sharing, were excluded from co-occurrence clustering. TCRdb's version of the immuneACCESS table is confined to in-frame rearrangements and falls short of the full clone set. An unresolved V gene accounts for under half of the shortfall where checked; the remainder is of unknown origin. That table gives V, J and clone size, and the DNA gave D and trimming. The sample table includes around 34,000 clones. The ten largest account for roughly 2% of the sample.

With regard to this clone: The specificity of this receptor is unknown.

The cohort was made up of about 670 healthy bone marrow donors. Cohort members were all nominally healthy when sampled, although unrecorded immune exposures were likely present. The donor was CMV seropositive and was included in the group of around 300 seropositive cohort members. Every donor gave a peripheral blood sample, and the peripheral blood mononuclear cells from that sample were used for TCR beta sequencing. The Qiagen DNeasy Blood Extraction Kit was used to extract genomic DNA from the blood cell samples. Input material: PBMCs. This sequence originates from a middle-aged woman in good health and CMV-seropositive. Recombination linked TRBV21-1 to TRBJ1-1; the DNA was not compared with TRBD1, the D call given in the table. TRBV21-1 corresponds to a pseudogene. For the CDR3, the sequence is CASSKARDINTEAFF. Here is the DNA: TGTGCCAGCAGCAAAGCCCGGGACATAAACACTGAAGCTTTCTTT.